The TCR beta chain under discussion was sequenced for a study of CD8+ T cells in alopecia areata. RNA extraction and reverse transcription yielded cDNA as sequencing template. The data were produced by immunoSEQ multiplex PCR, yet TCRdb's version contains in-frame clones alone and is incomplete. The table includes about 130,000 clones, about 47% detected once. PBMCs yielded sorted CD4+ and CD8+ T cells. This clone was detected a few times. CDR3 size: 15 residues. The ends lost 3 bases at V and 4 bases at J; junction bases unmatched: 6. Germline V CDR1 and CDR2: SGHAT, FQNNGV. This receptor was taken from a human donor with alopecia areata. The source material was CD8+ T cells sorted from blood, sampled at week 0. This chain joins TRBV11-2 and TRBJ2-5; 9 bases are a match to TRBD1. This chain's CDR3 is CASSFPGQGLETQYF. The CDR3 DNA sequence: TGTGCCAGCAGCTTCCCGGGACAGGGTTTAGAGACCCAGTACTTC. Full variable domain (missing parts from reference TRBV11-2 and TRBJ2-5): EAGVAQSPRYKIIEKRQSVAFWCNPISGHATLYWYQQILGQGPKLLIQFQNNGVVDDSQLPKDRFSAERLKGVDSTLKIQPAKLEDSAVYLCASSFPGQGLETQYFGPGTRLLVL.